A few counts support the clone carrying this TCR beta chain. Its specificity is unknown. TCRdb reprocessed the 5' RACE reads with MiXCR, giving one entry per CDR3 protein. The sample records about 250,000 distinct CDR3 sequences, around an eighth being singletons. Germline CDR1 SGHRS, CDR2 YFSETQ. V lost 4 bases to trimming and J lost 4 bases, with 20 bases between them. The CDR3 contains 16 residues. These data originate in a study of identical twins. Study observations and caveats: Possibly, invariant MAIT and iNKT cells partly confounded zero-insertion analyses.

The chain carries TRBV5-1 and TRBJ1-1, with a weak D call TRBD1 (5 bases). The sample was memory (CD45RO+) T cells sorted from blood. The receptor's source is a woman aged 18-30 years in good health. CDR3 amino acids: CASSGRQRAARTEAFF. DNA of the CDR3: TGCGCCAGCAGCGGGAGACAGCGAGCCGCTCGCACTGAAGCTTTCTTT.